These T cell receptor beta chains were read from a single sample in a study of T cell changes during pregnancy in multiple sclerosis. Clones were sequenced by immunoSEQ multiplex PCR, and TCRdb holds only the in-frame ones, with some missing. Among about 50,000 clones, 90% to 95% were seen once, and the ten largest hold more than 4%. The material sequenced was CD8+ T cells from peripheral blood mononuclear cells, taken in the first trimester of pregnancy. These receptors all come from a female donor with multiple sclerosis, enrolled in a pregnancy study. Both conserved end residues are part of each CDR3.

TRBJ1-1	14	TRBV9	CASSTTTGNTEAFF
TRBJ1-5	15	TRBV27	CASSLSEGANQPQHF
TRBJ1-1	12	TRBV5-4	CASNLQGAEAFF
TRBJ1-1	15	TRBV5-5	CASSLGTGRVTEAFF
TRBJ1-2	16	TRBV6-1	CASSAHHTGGSYGYTF
TRBJ1-3	12	TRBV9	CASSVEGNTIYF
TRBJ2-1	11	TRBV28	CASSRGSEQFF
TRBJ2-1	16	TRBV27	CASSLTSGGARNEQFF
TRBJ2-1	13	TRBV4-2	CASSPLIFDEQFF
TRBJ2-1	15	TRBV7-9	CASSFKGQGYNEQFF
TRBJ1-1	17	TRBV14	CASSQEGPLRWGTEAFF
TRBJ2-1	13	TRBV9	CASSVTSRNEQFF
TRBJ2-3	15	TRBV18	CASSPGTASTDTQYF
TRBJ2-7	15	TRBV6-1	CASSLPEFLTYEQYF
TRBJ2-1	16	TRBV2	CASPRGGLAQGDEQFF
TRBJ2-4	18	TRBV7-9	CASSTTSGTLMAKNIQYF
TRBJ2-1	14	TRBV4-1	CASSPPGQDGEQFF
TRBJ2-1	18	TRBV18	CASSPPSGSLAAYNEQFF
TRBJ1-1	13	TRBV10-3	CAIRETEAEAAFF
TRBJ2-7	13	TRBV7-9	CASSPRDPYEQYF
TRBJ2-1	15	TRBV9	CASSVVNGGYNEQFF
TRBJ2-3	15	TRBV7-6	CASSLRAGEADTQYF
TRBJ2-7	17	TRBV2	CASKTEPLTGDHEEQYF
TRBJ2-2	17	TRBV9	CASSVAYRTANTGELFF
TRBJ2-7	14	TRBV2	CASRQDLTYVEQYF
TRBJ2-7	14	TRBV15	CATSKKRESLEQYF
TRBJ2-7	17	TRBV4-1	CASSQVLLAGESYEQYF
TRBJ2-5	13	TRBV7-9	CASSSSERETQYF
TRBJ2-1	15	TRBV9	CASSRTSGVKDEQFF
TRBJ2-7	13	TRBV11-2	CASSWGTGYEQYF
TRBJ1-1	14	TRBV28	CASTWGLIGTEAFF
TRBJ2-3	15	TRBV27	CASSPGTGGADTQYF
TRBJ2-2	13	TRBV19	CASTYSSTGELFF
TRBJ2-2	17	TRBV7-6	CASSPPTSGANTGELFF
TRBJ1-2	15	TRBV5-4	CASSGRDTQFYGYTF
TRBJ2-1	14	TRBV19	CASSIGANSYEQFF
TRBJ1-6	14	TRBV2	CATYSGQNNSPLHF
TRBJ2-1	12	TRBV10-3	CATWTGYNEQFF
TRBJ2-1	15	TRBV9	CASSVGTSGREEQFF
TRBJ2-7	15	TRBV2	CASSVGDRRYYEQYF
TRBJ2-5	14	TRBV6-5	CASSYGTVTETQYF
TRBJ1-4	15	TRBV7-9	CASSRPTGGGEKLFF
TRBJ1-4	15	TRBV4-1	CASSQGGQPNEKLFF
TRBJ2-2	19	TRBV7-9	CASSLAPLDRHPDAGELFF
TRBJ2-2	12	TRBV29-1	CSVVGIAGELFF
TRBJ2-7	13	TRBV19	CASSAGLAYEQYF
TRBJ2-7	12	TRBV7-9	CAISPPTYEQYF
TRBJ2-3	15	TRBV4-1	CASSHGLAGVDTQYF
TRBJ1-5	14	TRBV28	CASRPGTGNQPQHF